The rows below give T cell receptor beta chains drawn from one sample of a study of follicular helper T cells after annual influenza vaccination. Data came from immunoSEQ multiplex PCR; TCRdb stores just in-frame clones and leaves some out. The sample includes about 5,600 clones, about four fifths of them seen just once. This specimen was CXCR5+ CD38- circulating T follicular helper cells from blood, taken 7 days after influenza vaccination. These receptors were obtained from an adult who received the influenza vaccine. CDR3s include the opening cysteine and the closing phenylalanine or tryptophan. D genes are given only for firm matches. The listing skips clone size in some rows; elsewhere it reads once, few, many or a size class.

D gene: -
V gene: TRBV5-1
J gene: TRBJ2-1
clone size: -
CDR3 protein: CASSLAVGVNEQFF
CDR3 DNA: TGCGCCAGCAGCTTGGCCGTTGGGGTCAATGAGCAGTTCTTC

D gene: TRBD2
V gene: TRBV9
J gene: TRBJ2-2
clone size: -
CDR3 protein: CASSVSSGGPSGTGELFF
CDR3 DNA: TGTGCCAGCAGCGTATCTAGCGGGGGGCCCTCGGGCACCGGGGAGCTGTTTTTT

D gene: -
V gene: TRBV4-3
J gene: TRBJ2-2
clone size: -
CDR3 protein: CASSQGHTNTGELFF
CDR3 DNA: TGCGCCAGCAGCCAAGGTCACACGAACACCGGGGAGCTGTTTTTT

D gene: TRBD2
V gene: TRBV11-3
J gene: TRBJ2-2
clone size: -
CDR3 protein: CASSFREGPGELFF
CDR3 DNA: TGTGCCAGCAGCTTTCGGGAGGGCCCCGGGGAGCTGTTTTTT

D gene: -
V gene: TRBV6-1
J gene: TRBJ1-2
clone size: few
CDR3 protein: CASSEYEGPHYGYTF
CDR3 DNA: TGTGCCAGCAGTGAATACGAGGGCCCCCACTATGGCTACACCTTC

D gene: -
V gene: TRBV7-2
J gene: TRBJ1-5
clone size: -
CDR3 protein: CASSFKVNQPQHF
CDR3 DNA: TGTGCCAGCAGCTTCAAGGTTAATCAGCCCCAGCATTTT

D gene: -
V gene: TRBV28
J gene: TRBJ1-1
clone size: few
CDR3 protein: CAGGSMNTEAFF
CDR3 DNA: TGTGCCGGGGGGTCTATGAACACTGAAGCTTTCTTT

D gene: TRBD2
V gene: TRBV11-2
J gene: TRBJ2-1
clone size: -
CDR3 protein: CASSHPAGGSYEQFF
CDR3 DNA: TGTGCCAGCAGCCACCCAGCGGGAGGTTCGTATGAGCAGTTCTTC

D gene: -
V gene: TRBV11-2
J gene: TRBJ2-1
clone size: once
CDR3 protein: CASSLESDPSYNEQFF
CDR3 DNA: TGTGCCAGCAGCTTAGAATCAGACCCTAGCTACAATGAGCAGTTCTTC

D gene: -
V gene: TRBV7-2
J gene: TRBJ2-5
clone size: -
CDR3 protein: CASSLRPRETQYF
CDR3 DNA: TGTGCCAGCAGCTTAAGGCCCCGAGAGACCCAGTACTTC

D gene: TRBD1
V gene: TRBV5-1
J gene: TRBJ1-4
clone size: -
CDR3 protein: CASSFQGATNEKLFF
CDR3 DNA: TGCGCCAGCAGCTTCCAGGGGGCAACTAATGAAAAACTGTTTTTT

D gene: TRBD2
V gene: TRBV30
J gene: TRBJ2-1
clone size: -
CDR3 protein: CASRGSGSYNEQFF
CDR3 DNA: TGTGCCTCTCGGGGTAGCGGGAGCTACAATGAGCAGTTCTTC

D gene: -
V gene: TRBV18
J gene: TRBJ2-3
clone size: -
CDR3 protein: CASSPQDTQYF
CDR3 DNA: TGTGCCAGCTCACCGCAAGATACGCAGTATTTT

D gene: -
V gene: TRBV6-5
J gene: TRBJ1-2
clone size: -
CDR3 protein: CASSPSGAGSNGYTF
CDR3 DNA: TGTGCCAGCAGCCCCTCCGGCGCAGGGAGTAATGGCTACACCTTC

D gene: -
V gene: TRBV7-3
J gene: TRBJ2-1
clone size: -
CDR3 protein: CASSLNPQGAGANNEQFF
CDR3 DNA: TGTGCCAGCAGCTTAAATCCCCAGGGGGCGGGGGCCAACAATGAGCAGTTCTTC

D gene: -
V gene: TRBV30
J gene: TRBJ1-2
clone size: few
CDR3 protein: CAWSWKGDYGYTF
CDR3 DNA: TGTGCCTGGAGTTGGAAGGGAGACTATGGCTACACCTTC

D gene: TRBD1
V gene: TRBV19
J gene: TRBJ1-4
clone size: -
CDR3 protein: CASSPGTANEKLFF
CDR3 DNA: TGTGCCAGTAGTCCCGGGACAGCGAATGAAAAACTGTTTTTT

D gene: -
V gene: TRBV7-2
J gene: TRBJ2-5
clone size: -
CDR3 protein: CASSLSYIEETQYF
CDR3 DNA: TGTGCCAGCAGCTTAAGTTACATCGAAGAGACCCAGTACTTC

D gene: TRBD1
V gene: TRBV14
J gene: TRBJ2-5
clone size: -
CDR3 protein: CASSHNRGSYQETQYF
CDR3 DNA: TGTGCCAGCAGCCACAACAGGGGGTCGTACCAAGAGACCCAGTACTTC

D gene: -
V gene: TRBV10-3
J gene: TRBJ1-1
clone size: -
CDR3 protein: CASLDVRTSLNTEAFF
CDR3 DNA: TGTGCCAGCCTGGACGTGAGGACAAGCTTGAACACTGAAGCTTTCTTT

D gene: -
V gene: TRBV6-6
J gene: TRBJ1-1
clone size: -
CDR3 protein: CASSVVGNTEAFF
CDR3 DNA: TGTGCCAGCAGTGTGGTGGGGAACACTGAAGCTTTCTTT

D gene: -
V gene: TRBV5-1
J gene: TRBJ2-3
clone size: -
CDR3 protein: CASSLDIPGDTQYF
CDR3 DNA: TGCGCCAGCAGCTTGGATATCCCCGGAGATACGCAGTATTTT

D gene: -
V gene: TRBV5-6
J gene: TRBJ2-3
clone size: -
CDR3 protein: CASSFYRGAVNGTQYF
CDR3 DNA: TGTGCCAGCAGCTTTTATCGGGGGGCCGTGAACGGTACGCAGTATTTT

D gene: TRBD1
V gene: TRBV9
J gene: TRBJ1-4
clone size: once
CDR3 protein: CASSAGQGGGNEKLFF
CDR3 DNA: TGTGCCAGCAGCGCGGGACAGGGGGGTGGTAATGAAAAACTGTTTTTT

D gene: TRBD1
V gene: TRBV10-3
J gene: TRBJ1-2
clone size: -
CDR3 protein: CAIGLGGGQGSPTYTF
CDR3 DNA: TGTGCCATCGGTCTAGGGGGGGGACAGGGGTCCCCCACCTACACCTTC

D gene: -
V gene: TRBV7-2
J gene: TRBJ2-7
clone size: -
CDR3 protein: CASSLEGGVSYEQYF
CDR3 DNA: TGTGCCAGCAGCTTAGAAGGGGGAGTCTCCTACGAGCAGTACTTC

D gene: TRBD1
V gene: TRBV5-1
J gene: TRBJ1-2
clone size: -
CDR3 protein: CASSLRQGAGGYTF
CDR3 DNA: TGCGCCAGCAGCTTGCGACAGGGGGCGGGTGGCTACACCTTC

D gene: TRBD1
V gene: TRBV7-9
J gene: TRBJ1-4
clone size: once
CDR3 protein: CASSRQGGEKLFF
CDR3 DNA: TGTGCCAGCAGTCGACAGGGTGGTGAAAAACTGTTTTTT

D gene: TRBD2
V gene: TRBV7-6
J gene: TRBJ2-1
clone size: -
CDR3 protein: CASRASGGLAYNEQFF
CDR3 DNA: TGTGCCAGCAGGGCTAGCGGGGGGTTGGCCTACAATGAGCAGTTCTTC

D gene: TRBD1
V gene: TRBV5-6
J gene: TRBJ2-7
clone size: -
CDR3 protein: CASSETGENYEQYF
CDR3 DNA: TGTGCCAGCAGCGAGACAGGGGAAAACTACGAGCAGTACTTC

D gene: -
V gene: TRBV10-3
J gene: TRBJ2-3
clone size: -
CDR3 protein: CAISTGTEAGDTQYF
CDR3 DNA: TGTGCCATCAGCACCGGGACCGAGGCCGGAGATACGCAGTATTTT

D gene: TRBD1
V gene: TRBV6-1
J gene: TRBJ1-1
clone size: -
CDR3 protein: CASSDGDRASEAFF
CDR3 DNA: TGTGCCAGCAGTGATGGGGACAGGGCGTCTGAAGCTTTCTTT

D gene: TRBD1
V gene: TRBV2
J gene: TRBJ1-5
clone size: -
CDR3 protein: CASITPTGVNRNQPQHF
CDR3 DNA: TGTGCCAGCATAACCCCTACAGGGGTGAATCGCAATCAGCCCCAGCATTTT

D gene: -
V gene: TRBV28
J gene: TRBJ1-4
clone size: -
CDR3 protein: CASSSAGTTNEKLFF
CDR3 DNA: TGTGCCAGCAGTTCAGCCGGGACGACTAATGAAAAACTGTTTTTT

D gene: -
V gene: TRBV2
J gene: TRBJ1-4
clone size: -
CDR3 protein: CASSEYGLGTDRLKLFF
CDR3 DNA: TGTGCCAGCAGTGAATATGGGCTCGGGACCGATCGGTTGAAACTGTTTTTT

D gene: -
V gene: TRBV7-3
J gene: TRBJ2-6
clone size: -
CDR3 protein: CASSRDVSGANVLTF
CDR3 DNA: TGTGCCAGCAGCCGGGACGTATCTGGGGCCAACGTCCTGACTTTC

D gene: TRBD1
V gene: TRBV6-4
J gene: TRBJ2-2
clone size: large
CDR3 protein: CASSRDSSTGELFF
CDR3 DNA: TGTGCCAGCAGTAGGGACAGTAGCACCGGGGAGCTGTTTTTT

D gene: -
V gene: TRBV7-8
J gene: TRBJ2-3
clone size: -
CDR3 protein: CASSFWGASTDTQYF
CDR3 DNA: TGTGCCAGCAGCTTTTGGGGGGCTAGCACAGATACGCAGTATTTT

D gene: -
V gene: TRBV6-1
J gene: TRBJ2-5
clone size: -
CDR3 protein: CASSGSQRETQYF
CDR3 DNA: TGTGCCAGCAGTGGATCCCAGCGGGAGACCCAGTACTTC

D gene: -
V gene: TRBV4-1
J gene: TRBJ1-5
clone size: -
CDR3 protein: CASSQVSGIMRNQPQHF
CDR3 DNA: TGCGCCAGCAGCCAAGTCTCAGGAATCATGAGGAATCAGCCCCAGCATTTT